A single sample is the source of the 25 T cell receptor beta chains below, sequenced in a study of OX40 agonist ivuxolimab in advanced cancers. Profiling relied on immunoSEQ multiplex PCR, and the TCRdb table lists in-frame clones only, not all of them. The table includes 100,000 or so clones, less than 90% detected once. The source material was CD4+ or CD8+ T cells sorted from blood, sampled in a trial of the OX40 agonist ivuxolimab. The source is an adult with an advanced solid tumor such as melanoma, head and neck, liver or kidney cancer.

The chain carries TRBV28 and TRBJ2-1, with 8 bases aligning to TRBD2. Germline V CDR1 and CDR2: MDHEN, SYDVKM. V shed 3 bases, J shed 7 bases, and the junction held 8 bases outside the gene matches. The CDR3 consists of 15 residues. CDR3 DNA sequence: TGTGCCAGCAGTTTTGTCGGGGAGCGGGGGAATGAGCAGTTCTTC. This encodes CASSFVGERGNEQFF.

This clone was found once. This chain uses TRBV19 with TRBJ2-1; 14 bases are shared with TRBD2. Germline lookup yields CDR1 LNHDA and CDR2 SQIVND (reference sequence). The CDR3 loop spans 16 amino acids. With 5 bases clipped from V and 9 bases from J, the junction kept 9 bases outside the gene matches. DNA for the CDR3: TGTGCCAGTAGTGACGGACTAGCGGGAGGACGGGGTGAGCAGTTCTTC. Residues: CASSDGLAGGRGEQFF.

This clone was counted only a few times. J is TRBJ1-1 and V is TRBV2, with 10 bases fitting TRBD1. Germline V gene data show CDR1 as SNHLY and CDR2 as FYNNEI. Unmatched junction bases numbered 4, after V lost 5 bases and J lost 13 bases. This CDR3 region has 11 residues. The CDR3 loop is CASSRDRGDFF. The CDR3 coding sequence is TGTGCCAGCAGTAGGGACAGGGGTGATTTCTTT.

This chain joins TRBV5-5 and TRBJ2-1, with D tentatively TRBD2 (5 bases). CDR1 is SGHKS, CDR2 YYEKEE, per germline (reference sequence). With 0 bases removed from V and 0 bases from J, the gap between germline ends came to 7 bases. The CDR3 consists of 15 residues. The CDR3 region is CASSLVGSSYNEQFF. CDR3 DNA: TGTGCCAGCAGCTTGGTTGGGAGCTCCTACAATGAGCAGTTCTTC.

The chain couples TRBV14 to TRBJ2-1, with D unresolved. With 4 bases removed from V and 5 bases from J, the gap between germline ends came to 15 bases. The germline gives CDR1 SGHDN, CDR2 FVKESK. CDR3 length: 15 amino acids. CDR3 protein: CASSPSGYSNNEQFF. CDR3 coding DNA: TGTGCCAGCAGCCCCTCGGGCTATTCTAACAATGAGCAGTTCTTC.

The chain couples TRBV2 to TRBJ2-1, with D perhaps being TRBD1 or TRBD2 (5 bases each). Germline assignment: CDR1 SNHLY and CDR2 FYNNEI. The length of the CDR3 is 13 residues. The germline V and J ends were trimmed by 4 bases and 9 bases, with 13 bases remaining between them. CDR3 residues: CASSAGRDLEQFF. The CDR3 nucleotides read TGTGCCAGCAGTGCCGGCCGGGACCTTGAGCAGTTCTTC.

This chain links TRBV5-4 with TRBJ1-1; D gene ambiguous. The V gene lost 1 base and the J gene lost 4 bases, with 11 bases spanning the gap. Germline loops: CDR1 SGHNT, CDR2 YYREEE (reference sequence). This CDR3 is 14 amino acids long. The DNA of the CDR3 is TGTGCCAGCAGCTTGCGGGCAGAAGTCACTGAAGCTTTCTTT. Its protein is CASSLRAEVTEAFF.

The V and J genes are TRBV11-2 and TRBJ2-2; D assignment may be TRBD1 or TRBD2 (5 bases each). Trimming took 7 bases from V and 2 from J, leaving 14 bases between them. The CDR3 totals 15 residues. Looked up from germline, CDR1 is SGHAT and CDR2 is FQNNGV. The CDR3, as DNA: TGTGCCAGCAACTCCTGGGGACCTAACACCGGGGAGCTGTTTTTT. Encoded protein: CASNSWGPNTGELFF.

The CDR3, as DNA: TGTGCCAGCAGTTCCGCGGGAGAGGGGACCTATGAGCAGTTCTTC. Translated, it gives CASSSAGEGTYEQFF. This chain links TRBV6-5 with TRBJ2-1, with 7 bases that match TRBD2. The germline gives CDR1 MNHEY, CDR2 SVGAGI. The V segment lost 4 bases and the J segment 8 bases; nucleotides outside the gene matches: 11. The CDR3 length is 15 residues.

The V gene is TRBV14, the J gene TRBJ1-2; possibly TRBD1 for D (6 bases). The CDR3 covers 14 residues. Germline V gene sequence: CDR1 SGHDN, CDR2 FVKESK. V lost 3 bases, J lost 3 bases, and 11 bases lay in between. The CDR3 coding sequence is TGTGCCAGCAGCCACGAGGGGGGCCACTATGGCTACACCTTC. The encoded protein is CASSHEGGHYGYTF.

CDR3 sequence reads: CASSPGLAFYNEQFF. CDR3 DNA sequence: TGTGCCAGCAGCCCGGGACTAGCATTCTACAATGAGCAGTTCTTC. This sequence joins TRBV6-1 and TRBJ2-1, with 9 bases aligning to TRBD2. Germline loops: CDR1 MNHNS, CDR2 SASEGT. V shed 6 bases and J 3 bases; nucleotides not matched to a gene: 6. CDR3 length equals 15 residues.

This clone was counted a single time. The chain uses TRBV7-9 and TRBJ2-3; the match to TRBD2 covers 12 bases. CDR1 is SEHNR, CDR2 FQNEAQ, per germline (reference sequence). This CDR3 comprises 16 residues. With 4 bases clipped from V and 5 bases from J, the junction kept 7 bases outside the gene matches. CDR3 nucleotide sequence: TGTGCCAGCAGCTCAAGGACTAGCGGGGTTATAGATACGCAGTATTTT. As protein: CASSSRTSGVIDTQYF.

V and J are TRBV19 and TRBJ2-4; 8 positions match TRBD2. This CDR3 comprises 14 residues. Germline V gene lookup returns CDR1 LNHDA and CDR2 SQIVND (reference sequence). V lost 3 bases to trimming and J lost 3 bases; unmatched junction nucleotides: 1. The CDR3 is CASSIREGKNIQYF. In DNA, the CDR3 is TGTGCCAGTAGTATCCGGGAGGGCAAAAACATTCAGTACTTC.

The V and J genes are TRBV10-3 and TRBJ2-2, with TRBD1 matching 9 bases. Germline V gene data show CDR1 as ENHRY and CDR2 as SYGVKD. V lost 0 bases, J lost 9 bases, and 8 bases stayed unmatched. The CDR3 loop spans 16 amino acids. The CDR3 loop is CAISESLGQGKWELFF. CDR3 nucleotides: TGTGCCATCAGTGAGTCCCTCGGACAGGGGAAGTGGGAGCTGTTTTTT.

A few counts support this clone. This chain uses TRBV10-3 with TRBJ2-7; TRBD2 aligns across 7 bases. Losses at the gene ends were 6 bases for V and 5 bases for J; bases not matched to a gene: 7. The CDR3 loop spans 13 amino acids. The germline CDR1 and CDR2 sequences are ENHRY and SYGVKD. DNA for the CDR3: TGTGCCATCAGGGCGGGAGCCACGGACGAGCAGTACGTC. This translates into CAIRAGATDEQYV.

The chain uses TRBV7-8 and TRBJ2-1; TRBD2 aligns across 10 bases. The CDR3 is 15 amino acids. V shed 6 bases and J 7 bases; nucleotides not matched to a gene: 9. Germline-derived CDR1 and CDR2 are SGHVS and FQNEAQ. The CDR3: CASRPYSGRRNEQFF. CDR3 DNA: TGTGCCAGCAGACCTTATAGCGGGAGGAGGAATGAGCAGTTCTTC.

In this sample, this clone turned up once. This chain joins TRBV6-1 and TRBJ1-1, with 7 bases fitting TRBD1. The germline V gene encodes CDR1 MNHNS and CDR2 SASEGT. V gave up 6 bases and J gave up 11 bases; unmatched junction bases: 6. The CDR3 consists of 11 residues. CDR3 region: CASRQTGRAFF. The CDR3 region has the DNA TGTGCCAGCAGACAGACAGGGAGGGCTTTCTTT.

V usage is TRBV7-2 and J usage is TRBJ2-5, with TRBD1 matching 8 bases. Germline lookup yields CDR1 SGHTA and CDR2 FQGNSA. The ends lost 4 bases at V and 5 bases at J; junction bases unmatched: 6. This CDR3 region has 14 residues. The chain's CDR3 is CASSSGQGRETQYF. CDR3 in DNA: TGTGCCAGCAGCTCCGGACAGGGCCGTGAGACCCAGTACTTC.

This rearrangement joins TRBV7-2 to TRBJ2-5; no firm D call. Trimming took off 0 bases at V and 5 bases at J, with 4 bases between the two ends. The CDR3 loop spans 12 amino acids. Germline V CDR1 and CDR2: SGHTA, FQGNSA. This chain's CDR3 is CASSLARETQYF. DNA for the CDR3: TGTGCCAGCAGCTTAGCGAGGGAGACCCAGTACTTC.

The rearrangement links TRBV2 to TRBJ1-5; 7 bases align to TRBD1. The CDR3 loop spans 13 amino acids. Germline loops: CDR1 SNHLY, CDR2 FYNNEI. V lost 8 bases to trimming and J lost 5 bases; unmatched junction nucleotides: 6. CDR3 bases: TGTGCCAGCTCAATAACAGGGGATCAGCCCCAGCATTTT. This encodes CASSITGDQPQHF.

The V call is TRBV19, the J call TRBJ2-5; D assignment may be TRBD1 or TRBD2 (5 bases each). The ends were cut back, 4 bases at V and 0 bases at J, with 15 bases in the middle. Germline V gives CDR1 LNHDA, CDR2 SQIVND (reference sequence). This CDR3 comprises 16 residues. CDR3 protein: CASSRGRGTYQETQYF. The CDR3 nucleotides are TGTGCCAGTAGTAGGGGCCGGGGTACGTACCAAGAGACCCAGTACTTC.

V and J are TRBV5-1 and TRBJ2-7; D is undetermined. There are 14 residues in the CDR3. The V end was cut by 0 bases, the J end by 2 bases, with 9 bases between. Germline V gene sequence: CDR1 SGHRS, CDR2 YFSETQ. CDR3 residues: CASSLDQGPYEQYF. The CDR3 bases are TGCGCCAGCAGCTTGGATCAAGGTCCCTACGAGCAGTACTTC.

The rearrangement uses TRBV27 and TRBJ2-5, with D unclear. In germline, CDR1 is MNHEY, CDR2 SMNVEV (reference sequence). V gave up 3 bases and J gave up 7 bases, with 18 bases separating them. This CDR3 comprises 15 residues. CDR3 nucleotides: TGTGCCAGCAGTTTCCAACGGACGGCGCAGCGGACCCAGTACTTC. Translation: CASSFQRTAQRTQYF.

V is TRBV27 and J is TRBJ2-2, with 10 bases lining up with TRBD2. This CDR3 is built from 16 residues. CDR1 and CDR2 from the germline V gene are MNHEY and SMNVEV (reference sequence). Unmatched junction bases numbered 12, after V lost 7 bases and J lost 7 bases. CDR3 coding DNA: TGTGCCAGCACTTATAGCGGGAGGTCTCTGGGCGGGGAGCTGTTTTTT. Translated: CASTYSGRSLGGELFF.

The chain couples TRBV30 to TRBJ2-1; D remains unclear. Deletions cut 2 bases from V and 7 bases from J, with 12 bases between. CDR3 length equals 13 residues. Germline CDR1 GTSNPN, CDR2 SVGIG (reference sequence). This CDR3 reads CAWSRVLGNEQFF. The CDR3, as DNA: TGTGCCTGGAGTAGAGTCCTTGGGAATGAGCAGTTCTTC.